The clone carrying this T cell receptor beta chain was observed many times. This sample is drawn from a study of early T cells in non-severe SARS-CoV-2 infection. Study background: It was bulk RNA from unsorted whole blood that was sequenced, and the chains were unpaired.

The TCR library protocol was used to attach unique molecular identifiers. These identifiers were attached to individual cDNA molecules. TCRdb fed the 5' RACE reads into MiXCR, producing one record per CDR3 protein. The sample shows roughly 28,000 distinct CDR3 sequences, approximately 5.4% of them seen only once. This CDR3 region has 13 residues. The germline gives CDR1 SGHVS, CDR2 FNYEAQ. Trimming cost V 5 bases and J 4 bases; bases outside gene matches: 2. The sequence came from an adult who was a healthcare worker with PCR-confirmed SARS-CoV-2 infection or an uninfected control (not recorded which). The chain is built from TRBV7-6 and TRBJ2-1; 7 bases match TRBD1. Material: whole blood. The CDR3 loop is CASSEGQYNEQFF. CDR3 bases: TGTGCCAGCAGCGAGGGACAGTACAATGAGCAGTTCTTC.